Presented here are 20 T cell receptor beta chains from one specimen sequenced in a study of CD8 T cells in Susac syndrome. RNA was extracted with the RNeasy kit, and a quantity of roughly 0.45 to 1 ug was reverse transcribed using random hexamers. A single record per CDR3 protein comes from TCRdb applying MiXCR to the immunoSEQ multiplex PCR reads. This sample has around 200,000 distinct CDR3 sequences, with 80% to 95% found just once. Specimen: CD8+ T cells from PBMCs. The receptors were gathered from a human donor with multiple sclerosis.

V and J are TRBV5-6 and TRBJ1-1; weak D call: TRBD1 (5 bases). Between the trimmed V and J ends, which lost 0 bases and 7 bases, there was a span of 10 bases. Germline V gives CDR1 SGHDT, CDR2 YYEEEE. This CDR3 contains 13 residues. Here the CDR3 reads CASSLGDGLEAFF. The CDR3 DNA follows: TGTGCCAGCAGCTTGGGGGACGGTCTTGAAGCTTTCTTT.

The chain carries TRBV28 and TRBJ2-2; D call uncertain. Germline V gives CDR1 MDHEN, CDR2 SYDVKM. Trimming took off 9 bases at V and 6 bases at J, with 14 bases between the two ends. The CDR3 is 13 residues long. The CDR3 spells CASFSTRSGELFF. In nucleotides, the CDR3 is TGTGCCAGTTTTTCTACAAGGTCCGGGGAGCTGTTTTTT.

Here the CDR3 reads CSARDRDRDYEQYF. DNA of the CDR3: TGCAGTGCTAGAGACCGGGACAGGGACTACGAGCAGTACTTC. The chain uses TRBV20-1 and TRBJ2-7; 9 positions agree with TRBD1. The CDR3 is made up of 14 amino acids. Germline loops: CDR1 DFQATT, CDR2 SNEGSKA (reference sequence). V shed 0 bases, J shed 3 bases, and the junction held 3 bases outside the gene matches.

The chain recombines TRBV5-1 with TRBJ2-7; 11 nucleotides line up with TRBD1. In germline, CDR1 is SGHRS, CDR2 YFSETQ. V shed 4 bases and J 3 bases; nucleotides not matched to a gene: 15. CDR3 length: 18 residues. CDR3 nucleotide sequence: TGCGCCAGCAGCCCCGAACAAACCGGGACAGGGGGAGTCTACGAGCAGTACTTC. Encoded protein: CASSPEQTGTGGVYEQYF. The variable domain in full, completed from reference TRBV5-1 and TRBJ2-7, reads KAGVTQTPRYLIKTRGQQVTLSCSPISGHRSVSWYQQTPGQGLQFLFEYFSETQRNKGNFPGRFSGRQFSNSRSEMNVSTLELGDSALYLCASSPEQTGTGGVYEQYFGPGTRLTVT.

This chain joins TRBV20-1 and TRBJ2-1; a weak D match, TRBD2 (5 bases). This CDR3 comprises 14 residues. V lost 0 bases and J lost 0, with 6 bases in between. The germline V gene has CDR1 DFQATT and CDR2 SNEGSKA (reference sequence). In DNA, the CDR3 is TGCAGTGCTAGAGAGGACTCCTCCTACAATGAGCAGTTCTTC. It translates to CSAREDSSYNEQFF.

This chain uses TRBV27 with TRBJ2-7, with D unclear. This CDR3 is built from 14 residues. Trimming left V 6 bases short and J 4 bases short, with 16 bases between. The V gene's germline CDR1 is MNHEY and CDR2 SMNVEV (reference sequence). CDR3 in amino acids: CASSLAPGGYEQYF. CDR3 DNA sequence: TGTGCCAGCAGCCTGGCCCCCGGCGGATACGAGCAGTACTTC.

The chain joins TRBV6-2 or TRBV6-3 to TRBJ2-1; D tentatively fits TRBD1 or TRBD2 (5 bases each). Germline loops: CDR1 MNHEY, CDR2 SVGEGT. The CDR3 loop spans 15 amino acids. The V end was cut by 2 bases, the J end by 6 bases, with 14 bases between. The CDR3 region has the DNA TGTGCCAGCAGTTACGAGGGGTTGGTAAGCAATGAGCAGTTCTTC. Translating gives CASSYEGLVSNEQFF.

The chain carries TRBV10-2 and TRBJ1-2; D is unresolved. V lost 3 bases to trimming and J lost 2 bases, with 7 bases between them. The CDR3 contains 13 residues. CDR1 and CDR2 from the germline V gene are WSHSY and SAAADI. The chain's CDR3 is CASSDSPNYGYTF. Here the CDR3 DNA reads TGCGCCAGCAGTGACAGCCCGAACTATGGCTACACCTTC.

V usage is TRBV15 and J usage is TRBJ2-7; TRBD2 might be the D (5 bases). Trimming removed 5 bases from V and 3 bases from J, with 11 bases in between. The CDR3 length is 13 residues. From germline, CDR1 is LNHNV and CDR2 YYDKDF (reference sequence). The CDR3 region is CATSPGVDYEQYF. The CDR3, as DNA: TGTGCCACCAGCCCCGGGGTCGACTACGAGCAGTACTTC. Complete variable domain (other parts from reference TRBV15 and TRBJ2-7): DAMVIQNPRYQVTQFGKPVTLSCSQTLNHNVMYWYQQKSSQAPKLLFHYYDKDFNNEADTPDNFQSRRPNTSFCFLDIRSPGLGDTAMYLCATSPGVDYEQYFGPGTRLTVT.

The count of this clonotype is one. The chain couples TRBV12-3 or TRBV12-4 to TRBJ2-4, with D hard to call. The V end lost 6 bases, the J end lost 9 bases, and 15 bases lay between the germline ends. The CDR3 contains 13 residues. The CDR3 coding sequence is TGTGCCAGCAGGTCATCCGACCCCAGCATTCAGTACTTC. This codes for CASRSSDPSIQYF.

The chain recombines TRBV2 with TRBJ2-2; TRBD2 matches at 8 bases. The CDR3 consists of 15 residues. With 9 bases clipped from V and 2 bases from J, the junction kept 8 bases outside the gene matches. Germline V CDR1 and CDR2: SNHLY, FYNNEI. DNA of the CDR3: TGTGCCAGGGGGTTAGCGGGAACTAACACCGGGGAGCTGTTTTTT. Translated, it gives CARGLAGTNTGELFF.

CDR3 sequence: CASSATGGPNTEAFF. The CDR3 coding sequence is TGTGCCAGCAGCGCGACAGGGGGCCCGAACACTGAAGCTTTCTTT. The chain couples TRBV9 to TRBJ1-1, with 10 nucleotides matching TRBD1. The CDR3 is 15 amino acids. V shed 3 bases and J 1 base; nucleotides not matched to a gene: 3. CDR1 is SGDLS and CDR2 is YYNGEE in the germline V gene.

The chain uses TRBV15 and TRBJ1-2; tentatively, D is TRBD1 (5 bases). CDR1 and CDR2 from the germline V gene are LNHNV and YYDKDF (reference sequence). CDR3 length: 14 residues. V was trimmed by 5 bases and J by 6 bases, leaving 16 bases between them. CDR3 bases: TGTGCCACCAGCGCTAGGGCAGGGCAGAATGGCTACACCTTC. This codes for CATSARAGQNGYTF.

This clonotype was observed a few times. The CDR3 nucleotides are TGTGCCAGCAGTTATCGGTCCGGGGAGCTGTTTTTT. Protein product: CASSYRSGELFF. The chain recombines TRBV6-2 or TRBV6-3 with TRBJ2-2; D is ambiguous. This CDR3 is built from 12 residues. V lost 3 bases and J lost 6, with 5 bases in between. CDR1 and CDR2 (germline): MNHEY, SVGEGT.

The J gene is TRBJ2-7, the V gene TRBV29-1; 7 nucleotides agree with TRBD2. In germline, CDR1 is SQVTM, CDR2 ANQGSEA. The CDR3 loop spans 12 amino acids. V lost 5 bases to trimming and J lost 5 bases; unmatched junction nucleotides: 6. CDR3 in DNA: TGCAGCGTTATGGGACTACCTGACGAGCAGTACTTC. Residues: CSVMGLPDEQYF.

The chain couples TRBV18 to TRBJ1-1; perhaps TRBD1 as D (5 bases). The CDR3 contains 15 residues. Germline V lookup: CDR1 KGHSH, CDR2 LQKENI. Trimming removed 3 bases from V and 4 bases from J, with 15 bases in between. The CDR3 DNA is TGTGCCAGCTCACCTACCGCTGAGGGGAGCACTGAAGCTTTCTTT. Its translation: CASSPTAEGSTEAFF.

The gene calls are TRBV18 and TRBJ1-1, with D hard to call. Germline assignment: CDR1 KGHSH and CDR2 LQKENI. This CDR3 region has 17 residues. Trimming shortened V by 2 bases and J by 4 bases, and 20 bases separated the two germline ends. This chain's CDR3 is CASSPSTPGPPGTEAFF. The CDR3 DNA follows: TGTGCCAGCTCACCATCCACCCCGGGCCCCCCAGGCACTGAAGCTTTCTTT.

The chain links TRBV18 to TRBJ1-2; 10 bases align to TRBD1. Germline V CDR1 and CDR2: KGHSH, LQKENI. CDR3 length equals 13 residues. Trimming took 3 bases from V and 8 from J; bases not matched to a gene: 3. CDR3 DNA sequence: TGTGCCAGCTCACCGGCGACAGGGGGCGGCTACACCTTC. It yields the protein CASSPATGGGYTF.

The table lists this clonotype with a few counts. This chain's CDR3 is CASSLEGGPDTQYF. The CDR3 bases are TGTGCCAGCAGCTTAGAAGGGGGGCCAGATACGCAGTATTTT. This rearrangement joins TRBV7-2 to TRBJ2-3; the D gene could be TRBD1 or TRBD2 (6 bases each). In germline, CDR1 is SGHTA, CDR2 FQGNSA. Trimming shortened V by 1 base and J by 4 bases, and 9 bases separated the two germline ends. This CDR3 is built from 14 residues.

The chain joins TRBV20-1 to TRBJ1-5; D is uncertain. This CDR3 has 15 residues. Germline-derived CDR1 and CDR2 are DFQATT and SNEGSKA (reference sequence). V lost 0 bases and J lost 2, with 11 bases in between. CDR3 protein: CSARDQQAGNQPQHF. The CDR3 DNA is TGCAGTGCTAGAGATCAACAAGCGGGCAATCAGCCCCAGCATTTT.